Listed below are T cell receptor beta chains from one sample, sequenced in a study of Ad26.COV2.S vaccination and SARS-CoV-2 variants. The data were produced by immunoSEQ multiplex PCR, yet TCRdb's version contains in-frame clones alone and is incomplete. The data show 350,000 to 450,000 clones, 80% to 95% seen once. The specimen was peripheral blood, collected in a trial of Ad26.COV2.S vaccine versus placebo. The receptors were sampled from a person between 18 and 60 years old who received the Ad26.COV2.S COVID-19 vaccine or a placebo. Each CDR3 is given with its conserved first and last residue. A D gene is named only where the DNA matches it firmly. Size tells how often a clone was seen (once, few, many) or the class of an expanded clone, and some rows leave it out.

cdr3_aa: CASSFNGNLYGYTF
cdr3_nt: TGTGCCAGCAGCTTTAACGGAAACCTCTATGGCTACACCTTC
v_call: TRBV5-4
j_call: TRBJ1-2
d_call: .
clone_size: .

cdr3_aa: CASSPRAANSPLHF
cdr3_nt: TGTGCCAGCAGCCCGCGGGCTGCCAATTCACCCCTCCACTTT
v_call: TRBV3-1/TRBV3-2
j_call: TRBJ1-6
d_call: .
clone_size: few

cdr3_aa: CASSYGPTGSTYEQYF
cdr3_nt: TGTGCCAGCAGTTACGGACCGACAGGATCCACCTACGAGCAGTACTTC
v_call: TRBV6-2/TRBV6-3
j_call: TRBJ2-7
d_call: .
clone_size: .

cdr3_aa: CASSQDFRQGINYGYTF
cdr3_nt: TGCGCCAGCAGCCAAGATTTTAGACAGGGCATTAACTATGGCTACACCTTC
v_call: TRBV4-3
j_call: TRBJ1-2
d_call: TRBD1
clone_size: .

cdr3_aa: CASSPRDGQVGETQYF
cdr3_nt: TGTGCCAGCAGCCCACGCGACGGACAGGTTGGAGAGACCCAGTACTTC
v_call: TRBV9
j_call: TRBJ2-5
d_call: TRBD1
clone_size: .

cdr3_aa: CASSVEAGSYEQYF
cdr3_nt: TGTGCCAGCAGCGTAGAGGCGGGGTCCTACGAGCAGTACTTC
v_call: TRBV9
j_call: TRBJ2-7
d_call: .
clone_size: .

cdr3_aa: CASSEGGTGELFF
cdr3_nt: TGTGCCAGCAGCGAGGGCGGCACCGGGGAGCTGTTTTTT
v_call: TRBV9
j_call: TRBJ2-2
d_call: .
clone_size: .

cdr3_aa: CASSQTVYNEQFF
cdr3_nt: TGTGCCAGCAGTCAGACAGTATACAATGAGCAGTTCTTC
v_call: TRBV12-3/TRBV12-4
j_call: TRBJ2-1
d_call: .
clone_size: .

cdr3_aa: CASSYSSPGNTEAFF
cdr3_nt: TGTGCCAGCAGTTACTCATCACCGGGGAACACTGAAGCTTTCTTT
v_call: TRBV6-5
j_call: TRBJ1-1
d_call: .
clone_size: .

cdr3_aa: CASSLVRTDPPNYGYTF
cdr3_nt: TGTGCCAGCAGCTTAGTTCGCACCGATCCGCCAAACTATGGCTACACCTTC
v_call: TRBV7-2
j_call: TRBJ1-2
d_call: .
clone_size: .

cdr3_aa: CASSSTGGTEAFF
cdr3_nt: TGTGCCAGCAGTTCCACTGGAGGCACTGAAGCTTTCTTT
v_call: TRBV6-5
j_call: TRBJ1-1
d_call: .
clone_size: .

cdr3_aa: CASSLRETQYF
cdr3_nt: TGTGCCAGCAGTCTACGAGAGACCCAGTACTTC
v_call: TRBV12-3/TRBV12-4
j_call: TRBJ2-5
d_call: .
clone_size: .

cdr3_aa: CASSLKLAGIYNEQFF
cdr3_nt: TGCGCCAGCAGCTTGAAACTAGCGGGGATCTACAATGAGCAGTTCTTC
v_call: TRBV5-1
j_call: TRBJ2-1
d_call: TRBD2
clone_size: .

cdr3_aa: CASSPRAGAGNTIYF
cdr3_nt: TGTGCCAGCAGCCCCAGGGCAGGGGCTGGAAACACCATATATTTT
v_call: TRBV7-9
j_call: TRBJ1-3
d_call: .
clone_size: .

cdr3_aa: CASSQDWGLGGELFF
cdr3_nt: TGCGCCAGCAGCCAAGATTGGGGCCTTGGCGGGGAGCTGTTTTTT
v_call: TRBV4-3
j_call: TRBJ2-2
d_call: .
clone_size: .

cdr3_aa: CASSGPGQGAGEQYF
cdr3_nt: TGTGCCAGCAGCGGTCCGGGACAGGGGGCGGGAGAGCAGTACTTC
v_call: TRBV7-9
j_call: TRBJ2-7
d_call: TRBD1
clone_size: .

cdr3_aa: CASSQVRPLVRTGKVNEQFF
cdr3_nt: TGCGCCAGCAGCCAAGTTCGCCCGTTGGTCCGGACAGGGAAGGTCAATGAGCAGTTCTTC
v_call: TRBV4-3
j_call: TRBJ2-1
d_call: TRBD1
clone_size: .

cdr3_aa: CASSPRLAGGYNEQFF
cdr3_nt: TGTGCCAGCTCACCACGACTAGCGGGGGGGTACAATGAGCAGTTCTTC
v_call: TRBV18
j_call: TRBJ2-1
d_call: TRBD2
clone_size: .

cdr3_aa: CASSPTARDMNTEAFF
cdr3_nt: TGTGCCAGCTCCCCTACGGCCCGAGACATGAACACTGAAGCTTTCTTT
v_call: TRBV18
j_call: TRBJ1-1
d_call: .
clone_size: .

cdr3_aa: CASKHRGEPNYGYTF
cdr3_nt: TGTGCCAGTAAACACAGGGGAGAGCCCAACTATGGCTACACCTTC
v_call: TRBV19
j_call: TRBJ1-2
d_call: TRBD1
clone_size: .